This T cell receptor beta chain stems from a study of response to subunit inactivated influenza vaccine. This clonotype was seen ten or more times. One entry per CDR3 protein results from TCRdb running MiXCR on the RT-PCR reads. In the table there are some 640,000 distinct CDR3 sequences, around 14% of which are singletons. Trimming took off 7 bases at V and 4 bases at J, with 10 bases between the two ends. Germline assignment: CDR1 SQVTM and CDR2 ANQGSEA. The CDR3 length is 12 residues. The TCR comes from a man between 45 and 60 years old who received an inactivated influenza vaccine. This rearrangement joins TRBV29-1 to TRBJ2-2; the D is unclear. Sequencing used PBMCs from blood, obtained approximately 15 days before vaccination. DNA for the CDR3: TGCAGCGCTGGACCACCCACCGGGGAGCTGTTTTTT. Its translation: CSAGPPTGELFF.